One and the same sample provided the 27 T cell receptor beta chains below, sequenced in a study of cytomegalovirus exposure and HLA in healthy donors. Assay used: immunoSEQ multiplex PCR; TCRdb lists only in-frame clones, some missing. This table holds about 110,000 clones, about 87% found once. Sequences were obtained from PBMCs. The source of these receptors is a woman between 18 and 29 years old in good health and CMV-seropositive.

The chain links TRBV6-1 to TRBJ1-3; D is unclear. CDR1 is MNHNS and CDR2 is SASEGT in the germline V gene. V was clipped by 2 bases and J by 0 bases, with 8 bases between them. The length of the CDR3 is 15 residues. CDR3 protein: CASSESLLSGNTIYF. The CDR3 DNA reads TGTGCCAGCAGTGAAAGTCTACTCTCTGGAAACACCATATATTTT.

This chain connects TRBV19 to TRBJ2-7; a possible D gene is TRBD1 (6 bases). The CDR3 length is 13 residues. The germline gives CDR1 LNHDA, CDR2 SQIVND (reference sequence). Trimming cost V 4 bases and J 3 bases, with 10 bases left between them. The CDR3 sequence: CASSRTAGYEQYF. The CDR3 region has the DNA TGTGCCAGTAGTAGGACAGCTGGCTACGAGCAGTACTTC.

The chain employs TRBV6-1 and TRBJ2-7; tentatively, D is TRBD1 (5 bases). V lost 2 bases, J lost 3 bases, and 11 bases lay in between. Germline V gene sequence: CDR1 MNHNS, CDR2 SASEGT. This CDR3 spans 14 amino acids. CDR3 sequence reads: CASSERRAYYEQYV. The CDR3 nucleotides are TGTGCCAGCAGTGAACGCAGGGCTTACTACGAGCAGTACGTC.

J is TRBJ1-1 and V is TRBV6-5, with 9 positions matching TRBD1. The CDR3 loop spans 14 amino acids. Per germline, CDR1 MNHEY and CDR2 SVGAGI. V lost 7 bases to trimming and J lost 8 bases; unmatched junction nucleotides: 11. The DNA of the CDR3 is TGTGCCAGCACTCTTCCCGGGACAGGGAGCGAAGCTTTCTTT. It yields the protein CASTLPGTGSEAFF.

J is TRBJ1-5 and V is TRBV19; 9 nucleotides agree with TRBD1. The CDR3 is made up of 18 amino acids. Unmatched junction bases numbered 9, after V lost 3 bases and J lost 0 bases. Germline V gene data show CDR1 as LNHDA and CDR2 as SQIVND (reference sequence). The CDR3 DNA reads TGTGCCAGTAGTATTTATGGACAGGGGACTTATAGCAATCAGCCCCAGCATTTT. Protein product: CASSIYGQGTYSNQPQHF.

The V call is TRBV27, the J call TRBJ1-1; perhaps TRBD1 as D (5 bases). V was pared by 4 bases and J by 3 bases, with 15 bases between. The CDR3 runs to 15 residues. Germline CDR1 reads MNHEY; CDR2 reads SMNVEV (reference sequence). The DNA of the CDR3 is TGTGCCAGCAGTTCGAAACTTTTAGGGGACACTGAAGCTTTCTTT. Translated: CASSSKLLGDTEAFF.

The chain is built from TRBV5-6 and TRBJ2-5; 8 bases match TRBD2. With 3 bases clipped from V and 1 base from J, the junction kept 2 bases outside the gene matches. This CDR3 comprises 14 residues. The V gene's germline CDR1 is SGHDT and CDR2 YYEEEE. CDR3 region: CASSSRGGQETQYF. For the CDR3, the DNA is TGTGCCAGCAGCTCCCGGGGGGGCCAAGAGACCCAGTACTTC.

This clone was seen a single time. The chain links TRBV9 to TRBJ2-1, with 8 bases matching TRBD2. Germline lookup yields CDR1 SGDLS and CDR2 YYNGEE. V trimming: 1 base; J trimming: 9 bases; junction bases outside the gene matches: 6. The CDR3 consists of 14 residues. In nucleotides, the CDR3 is TGTGCCAGCAGCGTACTCGGGGGGGCGGGTGAGCAGTTCTTC. Its translation is CASSVLGGAGEQFF.

V and J are TRBV7-9 and TRBJ1-5, with no clear D. The CDR3 covers 11 residues. The V and J ends lost 4 bases and 10 bases respectively, with 8 bases between them. Germline lookup yields CDR1 SEHNR and CDR2 FQNEAQ (reference sequence). DNA for the CDR3: TGTGCCAGCAGCTCAGGTGGTCCCCAGCATTTT. It encodes CASSSGGPQHF.

This chain joins TRBV19 and TRBJ1-6, with D maybe TRBD1 (6 bases). The CDR3 runs 18 residues. From germline, CDR1 is LNHDA and CDR2 SQIVND (reference sequence). V gave up 2 bases and J gave up 0 bases, with 14 bases separating them. As DNA, the CDR3 is TGTGCCAGTAGTATAAGAGGACAGACGAGCTCCTATAATTCACCCCTCCACTTT. Its protein product is CASSIRGQTSSYNSPLHF. The full variable domain, its missing parts supplied by reference TRBV19 and TRBJ1-6, is DGGITQSPKYLFRKEGQNVTLSCEQNLNHDAMYWYRQDPGQGLRLIYYSQIVNDFQKGDIAEGYSVSREKKESFPLTVTSAQKNPTAFYLCASSIRGQTSSYNSPLHFGNGTRLTVT.

In DNA, the CDR3 is TGTGCCAGCAGCCAAGAAAGGGGCTTCTCTGGAAACACCATATATTTT. This translates into CASSQERGFSGNTIYF. The chain links TRBV4-2 to TRBJ1-3, with D possibly TRBD1 on 5 matching bases. The CDR3 spans 16 residues. V gave up 0 bases and J gave up 0 bases, with 9 bases separating them. Germline V gene lookup returns CDR1 LGHNA and CDR2 YNFKEQ.

This clone was seen a single time. V is TRBV7-2 and J is TRBJ2-3, with 12 bases aligning to TRBD2. The germline CDR1 and CDR2 sequences are SGHTA and FQGNSA. V lost 6 bases to trimming and J lost 1 base; unmatched junction nucleotides: 11. The CDR3 runs 18 residues. CDR3 DNA: TGTGCCAGCAGACCTCTAGCGGGGGGGGTCTTCGGCACAGATACGCAGTATTTT. It specifies CASRPLAGGVFGTDTQYF.

The chain uses TRBV19 and TRBJ1-1; 8 positions agree with TRBD1. J lost 6 bases, V lost 1 base, and 10 bases had no gene match. This CDR3 region has 16 residues. Germline CDR1 reads LNHDA; CDR2 reads SQIVND (reference sequence). The CDR3 region is CASSIAGAGGRAEAFF. For the CDR3, the DNA is TGTGCCAGTAGTATAGCAGGGGCAGGGGGCCGGGCTGAAGCTTTCTTT.

This chain links TRBV7-9 with TRBJ2-6, with no clear D. The V end was cut by 5 bases, the J end by 0 bases, with 5 bases between. Germline-derived CDR1 and CDR2 are SEHNR and FQNEAQ (reference sequence). The CDR3 has 14 residues. The CDR3 protein is CASSQSSGANVLTF. The CDR3 DNA reads as TGTGCCAGCAGCCAATCCTCTGGGGCCAACGTCCTGACTTTC.

V usage is TRBV9 and J usage is TRBJ1-4; 8 bases line up with TRBD1. The CDR3 has 18 residues. Germline V gene sequence: CDR1 SGDLS, CDR2 YYNGEE. V lost 3 bases, J lost 6 bases, and 16 bases stayed unmatched. The DNA of the CDR3 is TGTGCCAGCAGCGACGGGACAGGCCGAGGGGATATTTATGAAAAACTGTTTTTT. As protein: CASSDGTGRGDIYEKLFF.

This CDR3 reads CASSTQSSGANVLTF. The CDR3 DNA sequence: TGCGCCAGCAGCACCCAGTCATCTGGGGCCAACGTCCTGACTTTC. This chain joins TRBV5-1 and TRBJ2-6; D gene unclear. The ends were cut back, 4 bases at V and 1 base at J, with 9 bases in the middle. Germline loops: CDR1 SGHRS, CDR2 YFSETQ. This CDR3 region has 15 residues.

The CDR3 DNA is TGTGCCAGCAGTATCACCAGGGGGGTGAGCGGCTACACCTTC. Translating gives CASSITRGVSGYTF. This chain uses TRBV28 with TRBJ1-2, with 7 positions matching TRBD1. Germline V lookup: CDR1 MDHEN, CDR2 SYDVKM. The junction had 11 bases not matched to a gene; V was cut back by 5 bases and J by 8 bases. The CDR3 is made up of 14 amino acids.

The chain couples TRBV28 to TRBJ2-7; a weak D match, TRBD1 (5 bases). The CDR3 has 14 residues. Germline values: CDR1 MDHEN, CDR2 SYDVKM. Trimming took off 3 bases at V and 0 bases at J, with 9 bases between the two ends. For the CDR3, the DNA is TGTGCCAGCAGTTTTCGTGGACACTCCTACGAGCAGTACGTC. It codes for CASSFRGHSYEQYV.

This chain links TRBV6-4 with TRBJ2-5; 8 bases are a match to TRBD2. V dropped 3 bases and J dropped 2; count of bases not matched to a gene: 5. This CDR3 has 15 residues. Germline V CDR1 and CDR2: MRHNA, SNTAGT. CDR3 DNA sequence: TGTGCCAGCAGTGAAATAGCGGGGTCGCAAGAGACCCAGTACTTC. It specifies CASSEIAGSQETQYF.

CDR3 DNA sequence: TGTGCCAGCAGTTTCTCCGACAGGAACACTGAAGCTTTCTTT. Translating it yields CASSFSDRNTEAFF. This chain uses TRBV28 with TRBJ1-1; a possible D gene is TRBD1 (5 bases). Per the germline V gene, CDR1 is MDHEN and CDR2 is SYDVKM. Trimming left V 3 bases short and J 1 base short, with 9 bases between. This CDR3 region has 14 residues.

The V gene is TRBV27, the J gene TRBJ1-6; 8 nucleotides match TRBD1. CDR1 and CDR2 from the germline V gene are MNHEY and SMNVEV (reference sequence). This CDR3 has 17 residues. Germline trimming cut 5 bases from V and 3 bases from J; bases unmatched to any gene: 9. The CDR3 DNA reads as TGTGCCAGCAGTGCAAGAAAAGGACAGGGCTATAATTCACCCCTCCACTTT. It specifies CASSARKGQGYNSPLHF.

The V call is TRBV7-2, the J call TRBJ2-5; D is unresolved. V gave up 5 bases and J gave up 5 bases, with 6 bases separating them. Germline V lookup: CDR1 SGHTA, CDR2 FQGNSA. CDR3 size: 11 residues. CDR3 in amino acids: CASSPLETQYF. The DNA for the CDR3 is TGTGCCAGCAGCCCCCTGGAGACCCAGTACTTC.

J is TRBJ1-2 and V is TRBV6-1; 7 bases match TRBD1. The CDR3 totals 13 residues. V trimming: 7 bases; J trimming: 3 bases; junction bases outside the gene matches: 5. Germline assignment: CDR1 MNHNS and CDR2 SASEGT. The CDR3 reads CASKDREHYGYTF. CDR3 coding DNA: TGTGCCAGCAAAGACAGGGAGCACTATGGCTACACCTTC.

The chain carries TRBV7-2 and TRBJ2-5; D perhaps matches TRBD2 (6 bases). Germline CDR1 is SGHTA and CDR2 is FQGNSA. V was cut by 4 bases and J by 3 bases, with 21 bases left in between. The CDR3 has 17 residues. The CDR3 protein is CASSSPFEAGLKETQYF. CDR3 sequence (DNA): TGTGCCAGCAGCTCCCCATTTGAGGCGGGGCTAAAAGAGACCCAGTACTTC.

V is TRBV28 and J is TRBJ2-5; TRBD1 agrees at 7 bases. Germline lookup yields CDR1 MDHEN and CDR2 SYDVKM. The trim removed 4 bases at V and 3 bases at J, leaving 5 bases unmatched. The CDR3 covers 14 residues. CDR3 amino acids: CASSYPQGKETQYF. Written as DNA, the CDR3 is TGTGCCAGCAGTTACCCACAGGGGAAAGAGACCCAGTACTTC.

The genes are TRBV6-1 and TRBJ2-2, with 8 bases aligning to TRBD1. V was pared by 5 bases and J by 6 bases, with 5 bases of the junction left unmatched. CDR1 and CDR2 from the germline V gene are MNHNS and SASEGT. This CDR3 comprises 14 residues. The CDR3 bases are TGTGCCAGCAGTTCCGGACAGGGCGCCGGGGAGCTGTTTTTT. Protein sequence: CASSSGQGAGELFF.

The rearrangement joins TRBV2 to TRBJ1-5; 7 bases fit TRBD1. The CDR3 totals 15 residues. After removal of 7 bases from V and 0 bases from J, the junction contained 6 bases not matched to a gene. From germline, CDR1 is SNHLY and CDR2 FYNNEI. The CDR3 protein is CASTPDRNSNQPQHF. CDR3 DNA: TGTGCCAGCACCCCGGACAGGAATAGCAATCAGCCCCAGCATTTT. Based on the CDR3 plus reference TRBV2 and TRBJ1-5, the full variable domain is EPEVTQTPSHQVTQMGQEVILRCVPISNHLYFYWYRQILGQKVEFLVSFYNNEISEKSEIFDDQFSVERPDGSNFTLKIRSTKLEDSAMYFCASTPDRNSNQPQHFGDGTRLSIL.